This T cell receptor beta chain is from a study of cytomegalovirus exposure and HLA in healthy donors. This CDR3 contains 15 residues. Germline V gene sequence: CDR1 SGHTA, CDR2 FQGTGA. The trim removed 5 bases at V and 0 bases at J, leaving 1 base unmatched. 60 Vbeta and 13 Jbeta primers were used in PCR. Generated by immunoSEQ multiplex PCR, the TCRdb table keeps only in-frame clones and is missing some. The table includes fewer than 200,000 clones, about 70% detected once. The TCR was taken from a young woman in good health and CMV-seropositive. The gene calls are TRBV7-3 and TRBJ2-1, with 10 positions matching TRBD2. The sample comprised PBMCs. CDR3 loop: CASSASGGSYNEQFF. Here the CDR3 DNA reads TGTGCCAGCAGCGCTAGCGGGGGCTCCTACAATGAGCAGTTCTTC.